Below, one TCR beta chain is given with its context. The sample originates from a study of blood T cell repertoires in COVID-19. Study background: Material from acute and convalescent COVID-19 was sourced from the United States, Italy and Spain.

CDR3 length equals 18 residues. The germline V gene encodes CDR1 MDHEN and CDR2 SYDVKM. The V segment lost 5 bases and the J segment 3 bases; nucleotides outside the gene matches: 10. Original processing methods: Estimates of nucleated cell counts were drawn from the amplification of reference gene primers. Generated by immunoSEQ multiplex PCR, the TCRdb table keeps only in-frame clones and is missing some. V and J calls and clone size are copied from that table; D and trimming were computed from the DNA. The data show some 200,000 clones, approximately 81% seen once. Sample: PBMCs or T cells enriched from blood (not recorded which). This chain joins TRBV28 and TRBJ2-2; 12 bases line up with TRBD1. This TCR derives from a woman between 45 and 60 years old with acute COVID-19. The CDR3 DNA reads as TGTGCCAGCAGTCTCGGGACAGGGGGCGCCGTGGACACCGGGGAGCTGTTTTTT. This gives the protein CASSLGTGGAVDTGELFF.